This TCR beta chain appears in the sequencing data of a study of blood T cells in healthy people across ages. PCR was performed a second time for about 7 to 11 cycles using a sample-barcoded 5' primer and a J-beta primer mix. Each sample provided no less than 2.5 million CDR3-containing paired-end reads. TCRdb analysed the 5' RACE reads with MiXCR anew, one entry per CDR3 protein. The table shows roughly 1.6 million distinct CDR3 sequences, with 30% to 40% occurring only once. Overall study results and limits: Fewer expanded clones and more diversity marked long-lived versus aged donors.

V was pared by 3 bases and J by 0 bases, with 15 bases between. This CDR3 has 17 amino acids. Per the germline V gene, CDR1 is SGDLS and CDR2 is YYNGEE. Comments on this clonotype: Its target is unknown.

The clonotype comes from a woman aged 25 to 45 in good health. The chain joins TRBV9 to TRBJ2-2, with no clear D. Sequences were obtained from blood. The CDR3 loop reads CASSGMKSSANTGELFF. CDR3 DNA sequence: TGTGCCAGCAGCGGCATGAAAAGCAGCGCGAACACCGGGGAGCTGTTTTTT.